Each of the 25 T cell receptor beta chains below was sequenced from the same sample in a study of OX40 agonist ivuxolimab in advanced cancers. Sequenced by immunoSEQ multiplex PCR; TCRdb stores in-frame clones only, minus some. The table includes under 3,500 clones, approximately 92% detected once. The sample was CD4+ or CD8+ T cells sorted from blood, taken in a trial of the OX40 agonist ivuxolimab. All receptors derive from an adult with an advanced solid tumor such as melanoma, head and neck, liver or kidney cancer.

The CDR3 coding sequence is TGTGCCAGTACCAACCGGGACAGGGTAAACACTGAAGCTTTCTTT. It is translated as CASTNRDRVNTEAFF. The gene calls are TRBV19 and TRBJ1-1; TRBD1 agrees at 9 bases. With 7 bases clipped from V and 2 bases from J, the junction kept 8 bases outside the gene matches. There are 15 residues in the CDR3. Germline assignment: CDR1 LNHDA and CDR2 SQIVND (reference sequence).

The chain employs TRBV11-2 and TRBJ1-6; D perhaps matches TRBD1 (5 bases). The germline V gene encodes CDR1 SGHAT and CDR2 FQNNGV. The germline V and J ends were trimmed by 5 bases and 6 bases, with 11 bases remaining between them. This CDR3 has 14 amino acids. The CDR3 reads CASSPRTLNSPLHF. CDR3 nucleotides: TGTGCCAGCAGCCCCCGGACACTTAATTCACCCCTCCACTTT.

The V gene is TRBV18, the J gene TRBJ2-2; D is ambiguous. CDR3 length: 15 residues. The germline V gene has CDR1 KGHSH and CDR2 LQKENI. The V and J ends lost 2 bases and 4 bases respectively, with 11 bases between them. The CDR3 sequence is CASSPTTVGTGELFF. Written as DNA, the CDR3 is TGTGCCAGCTCACCAACAACGGTGGGCACCGGGGAGCTGTTTTTT.

This chain joins TRBV7-8 and TRBJ1-5; weak D call: TRBD1 (6 bases). Trimming cost V 1 base and J 3 bases, with 19 bases left between them. Looked up from germline, CDR1 is SGHVS and CDR2 is FQNEAQ. The CDR3 is 18 residues long. The CDR3 loop reads CASSLGVLRQGFNQPQHF. The CDR3 DNA is TGTGCCAGCAGCTTAGGGGTTCTGAGGCAGGGGTTCAATCAGCCCCAGCATTTT.

The chain joins TRBV6-1 to TRBJ2-2, with TRBD1 matching over 7 bases. CDR1 and CDR2 from the germline V gene are MNHNS and SASEGT. The ends lost 6 bases at V and 1 base at J; junction bases unmatched: 5. The CDR3 has 15 amino acids. The CDR3 DNA reads as TGTGCCAGCAGGAGGGGACAGCTGAACACCGGGGAGCTGTTTTTT. It yields the protein CASRRGQLNTGELFF.

V gene TRBV6-5 combines with J gene TRBJ1-2, with unresolved D. CDR3 length equals 13 residues. Germline lookup yields CDR1 MNHEY and CDR2 SVGAGI. Trimming stripped 4 bases from V and 3 bases from J, with 9 bases between. CDR3 region: CASSSKRYYGYTF. The CDR3 bases are TGTGCCAGCAGTTCAAAGCGTTACTATGGCTACACCTTC.

The chain links TRBV4-1 to TRBJ1-6, with TRBD1 as a possible D gene (5 bases). The germline gives CDR1 MGHRA, CDR2 YSYEKL. CDR3 length: 15 residues. V was pared by 4 bases and J by 6 bases, with 13 bases between. The CDR3 loop is CASSRLGVSNSPLHF. The DNA for the CDR3 is TGCGCCAGCAGCCGGCTAGGGGTCAGTAATTCACCCCTCCACTTT.

The V and J genes are TRBV11-3 and TRBJ2-3; D might be TRBD2 (6 bases). The CDR3 covers 15 residues. With 5 bases removed from V and 0 bases from J, the gap between germline ends came to 12 bases. The germline CDR1 and CDR2 sequences are SGHNT and YENEEA. CDR3 protein: CASSPSGTSTDTQYF. DNA for the CDR3: TGTGCCAGCAGCCCGTCCGGGACTAGCACAGATACGCAGTATTTT.

The J gene is TRBJ2-7, the V gene TRBV11-1; 7 bases fit TRBD1. CDR3 length equals 14 residues. CDR1 and CDR2 from the germline V gene are SGHAT and FQDESV (reference sequence). J lost 4 bases, V lost 3 bases, and 6 bases had no gene match. The CDR3 DNA sequence: TGTGCCAGCAGCTTGTCGACAGGGCGGTACGAGCAGTACTTC. Its translation: CASSLSTGRYEQYF.

This rearrangement joins TRBV6-4 to TRBJ1-2; D may be TRBD1 (6 bases). This CDR3 has 15 residues. CDR1 is MRHNA, CDR2 SNTAGT, per germline. V dropped 6 bases and J dropped 2 bases, with 16 bases sitting between them. CDR3 sequence reads: CASSPEGGRNYGYTF. The DNA for the CDR3 is TGTGCCAGCAGCCCCGAAGGGGGGCGAAACTATGGCTACACCTTC.

The rearrangement uses TRBV5-1 and TRBJ2-3; D gene uncertain. The CDR3 runs to 13 residues. CDR1 is SGHRS and CDR2 is YFSETQ in the germline V gene. V dropped 4 bases and J dropped 5 bases, with 11 bases sitting between them. CDR3 sequence reads: CASSASPQDTQYF. CDR3 coding DNA: TGCGCCAGCAGCGCCTCACCACAAGATACGCAGTATTTT.

The chain is built from TRBV7-2 and TRBJ1-2; no clear D. The CDR3 runs to 13 residues. Trimming left V 7 bases short and J 2 bases short, with 11 bases between. Germline lookup yields CDR1 SGHTA and CDR2 FQGNSA. CDR3 DNA sequence: TGTGCCAGCAACCCGGACCCCAACTATGGCTACACCTTC. Its translation: CASNPDPNYGYTF. Looking up the rest from reference TRBV7-2 and TRBJ1-2 gives the full variable domain: GAGVSQSPSNKVTEKGKDVELRCDPISGHTALYWYRQSLGQGLEFLIYFQGNSAPDKSGLPSDRFSAERTGGSVSTLTIQRTQQEDSAVYLCASNPDPNYGYTFGSGTRLTVV.

V is TRBV2 and J is TRBJ2-2; 9 nucleotides line up with TRBD1. Germline values: CDR1 SNHLY, CDR2 FYNNEI. The CDR3 runs to 16 residues. With V trimmed by 6 bases and J by 4 bases, 9 bases remained unmatched. CDR3 loop: CASRAGTGSGTGELFF. In DNA form, the CDR3 reads TGTGCCAGCAGGGCCGGGACAGGGTCGGGCACCGGGGAGCTGTTTTTT.

The rearrangement uses TRBV5-1 and TRBJ1-5, with TRBD1 as a possible D gene (5 bases). CDR3 length: 16 residues. V gave up 0 bases and J gave up 1 base, with 11 bases separating them. CDR1 is SGHRS and CDR2 is YFSETQ in the germline V gene. The CDR3 DNA reads TGCGCCAGCAGCTTGGGAGGCAGGGAGAGCAATCAGCCCCAGCATTTT. It encodes CASSLGGRESNQPQHF.

The chain combines TRBV10-3 with TRBJ2-6, with D hard to call. Trimming removed 6 bases from V and 0 bases from J, with 9 bases in between. The length of the CDR3 is 15 residues. The germline gives CDR1 ENHRY, CDR2 SYGVKD. The CDR3 DNA follows: TGTGCCATCAGCTTGGGCCGCTCTGGGGCCAACGTCCTGACTTTC. As protein: CAISLGRSGANVLTF.

This sequence joins TRBV7-9 and TRBJ1-2; D is ambiguous. V was trimmed by 1 base and J by 8 bases, leaving 14 bases between them. The CDR3 totals 14 residues. Germline CDR1 SEHNR, CDR2 FQNEAQ (reference sequence). DNA of the CDR3: TGTGCCAGCAGCTTAGGGCCGACACCGGAGGGCTACACCTTC. This translates into CASSLGPTPEGYTF.

The chain employs TRBV2 and TRBJ1-6, with TRBD1 matching 9 bases. The CDR3 has 14 amino acids. Trimming cost V 6 bases and J 11 bases; bases outside gene matches: 8. The germline CDR1 and CDR2 sequences are SNHLY and FYNNEI. The CDR3 DNA sequence: TGTGCCAGCAGCAACAGGGGGCGCGAAACACCCCTCCACTTT. This translates into CASSNRGRETPLHF.

The chain recombines TRBV9 with TRBJ1-6, with 7 bases lining up with TRBD1. V trimming: 4 bases; J trimming: 10 bases; junction bases outside the gene matches: 14. From germline, CDR1 is SGDLS and CDR2 YYNGEE. The CDR3 has 16 residues. Written as DNA, the CDR3 is TGTGCCAGCAGCAAAGCCGGGACAGTAGAATACTCACCCCTCCACTTT. The encoded protein is CASSKAGTVEYSPLHF.

This chain connects TRBV5-1 to TRBJ1-2, with 7 bases lining up with TRBD1. Germline-derived CDR1 and CDR2 are SGHRS and YFSETQ. V was clipped by 0 bases and J by 4 bases; unmatched bases: 12. This CDR3 comprises 17 residues. Written as DNA, the CDR3 is TGCGCCAGCAGCTTGGTGATACAGGGGCCATTGCCCTATGGCTACACCTTC. Amino acid sequence: CASSLVIQGPLPYGYTF.

The genes are TRBV2 and TRBJ2-1; 8 bases line up with TRBD2. V lost 11 bases and J lost 6; bases outside the gene matches: 9. The V gene's germline CDR1 is SNHLY and CDR2 FYNNEI. CDR3 length equals 13 residues. CDR3 DNA sequence: TGTGCCGTACCGGGACTAGTCGCCAATGAGCAGTTCTTC. This gives the protein CAVPGLVANEQFF. Full variable domain (rest looked up from reference TRBV2 and TRBJ2-1): EPEVTQTPSHQVTQMGQEVILRCVPISNHLYFYWYRQILGQKVEFLVSFYNNEISEKSEIFDDQFSVERPDGSNFTLKIRSTKLEDSAMYFCAVPGLVANEQFFGPGTRLTVL.

The CDR3 loop is CASSESIGQGNQPQHF. The CDR3 coding sequence is TGCGCCAGCAGTGAGTCGATCGGACAGGGCAATCAGCCCCAGCATTTT. V gene TRBV10-2 combines with J gene TRBJ1-5; 7 nucleotides agree with TRBD1. From germline, CDR1 is WSHSY and CDR2 SAAADI. The junction had 4 bases not matched to a gene; V was cut back by 0 bases and J by 2 bases. The CDR3 has 16 amino acids.

V gene TRBV7-9 combines with J gene TRBJ1-2; TRBD1 matches 7 bases. CDR1 and CDR2 (germline): SEHNR, FQNEAQ (reference sequence). The V gene end was trimmed by 5 bases and the J gene end by 8 bases; junction bases not matched to a gene: 11. This CDR3 region has 14 residues. Here the CDR3 reads CASSEVTGPRGYTF. The CDR3, as DNA: TGTGCCAGCAGCGAGGTGACAGGGCCTCGGGGCTACACCTTC.

Only a few counts were recorded for this clone. The chain uses TRBV9 and TRBJ2-1, with a weak D call TRBD1 (5 bases). CDR3 length: 18 residues. The germline V and J ends were trimmed by 4 bases and 0 bases, with 20 bases remaining between them. Germline-derived CDR1 and CDR2 are SGDLS and YYNGEE. Here the CDR3 reads CASSLRPEWGRSYNEQFF. The CDR3 nucleotides are TGTGCCAGCAGCCTCAGGCCCGAGTGGGGCCGCTCCTACAATGAGCAGTTCTTC.

This clone has just one count. The rearrangement joins TRBV10-1 to TRBJ2-2, with TRBD2 matching 7 bases. Germline CDR1 WNHNN, CDR2 SYGVQD (reference sequence). The CDR3 contains 14 residues. Germline trimming cut 6 bases from V and 4 bases from J; bases unmatched to any gene: 5. This CDR3 is CASRTSPSTGELFF. The DNA of the CDR3 is TGCGCCAGCAGGACTAGCCCGAGCACCGGGGAGCTGTTTTTT.

J is TRBJ2-1 and V is TRBV5-1; 8 nucleotides align to TRBD2. CDR1 SGHRS and CDR2 YFSETQ come from the germline V gene. The V segment lost 1 base and the J segment 5 bases; nucleotides outside the gene matches: 8. The CDR3 is 16 residues long. DNA of the CDR3: TGCGCCAGCAGCTTGAATGGGCGGGGGGCTCACAATGAGCAGTTCTTC. This encodes CASSLNGRGAHNEQFF.